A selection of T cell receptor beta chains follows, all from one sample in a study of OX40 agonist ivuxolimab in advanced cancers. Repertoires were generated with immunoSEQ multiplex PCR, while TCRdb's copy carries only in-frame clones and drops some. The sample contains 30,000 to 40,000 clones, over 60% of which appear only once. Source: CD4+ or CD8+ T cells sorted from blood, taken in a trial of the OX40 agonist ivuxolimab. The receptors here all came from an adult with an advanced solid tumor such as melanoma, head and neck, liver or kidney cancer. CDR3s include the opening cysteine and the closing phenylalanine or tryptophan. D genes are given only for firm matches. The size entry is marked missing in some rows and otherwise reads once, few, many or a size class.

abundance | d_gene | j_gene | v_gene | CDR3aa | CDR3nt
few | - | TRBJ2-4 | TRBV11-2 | CASSTTTGAKNIQYF | TGTGCCAGCAGCACCACCACAGGGGCCAAAAACATTCAGTACTTC
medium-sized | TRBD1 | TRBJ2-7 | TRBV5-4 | CASSPTIGQGYEQYF | TGTGCCAGCAGCCCTACCATCGGACAGGGATACGAGCAGTACTTC
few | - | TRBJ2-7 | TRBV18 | CASSPSVVRTYEQYF | TGTGCCAGCTCACCCTCAGTTGTAAGAACCTACGAGCAGTACTTC
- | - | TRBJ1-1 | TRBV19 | CASSIGGLGTEAFF | TGTGCCAGTAGTATAGGGGGGCTGGGGACTGAAGCTTTCTTT
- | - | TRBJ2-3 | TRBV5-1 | CASSSAPGDLGRQYF | TGCGCCAGCAGCTCAGCCCCGGGAGACCTGGGGAGGCAGTATTTT
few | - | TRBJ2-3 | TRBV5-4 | CASSFWDQSTDTQYF | TGTGCCAGCAGCTTTTGGGATCAAAGCACAGATACGCAGTATTTT
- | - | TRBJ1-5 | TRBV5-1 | CASSLEGVGNQPQHF | TGCGCCAGCAGCTTGGAAGGGGTTGGCAATCAGCCCCAGCATTTT
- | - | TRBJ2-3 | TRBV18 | CASSPAGTPGDTQYF | TGTGCCAGCTCACCGGCCGGGACGCCGGGAGATACGCAGTATTTT
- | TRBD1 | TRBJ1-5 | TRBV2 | CASSDSGGIGGNQPQHF | TGTGCCAGCAGTGACTCAGGGGGAATTGGGGGCAATCAGCCCCAGCATTTT
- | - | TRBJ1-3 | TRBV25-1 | CASSERQGSTRSGNTIYF | TGTGCCAGCAGTGAACGGCAGGGCTCAACGAGATCTGGAAACACCATATATTTT
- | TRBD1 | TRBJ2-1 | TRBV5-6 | CASSSTRGLNEQFF | TGTGCCAGCAGCTCGACCAGGGGGCTCAATGAGCAGTTCTTC
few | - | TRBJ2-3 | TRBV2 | CASSASTDTQYF | TGTGCCAGCAGTGCCAGCACAGATACGCAGTATTTT
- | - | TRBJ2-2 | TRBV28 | CASAQANTGELFF | TGTGCCAGCGCACAGGCGAACACCGGGGAGCTGTTTTTT
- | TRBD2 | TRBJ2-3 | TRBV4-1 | CASSEEGTRDTQYF | TGCGCCAGCTCCGAGGAGGGGACTAGGGATACGCAGTATTTT
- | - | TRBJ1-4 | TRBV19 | CASSIGKGEKLFF | TGTGCCAGTAGTATAGGGAAGGGGGAAAAACTGTTTTTT
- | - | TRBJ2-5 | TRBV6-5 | CASSYSRGQETQYF | TGTGCCAGCAGTTACTCCCGGGGTCAAGAGACCCAGTACTTC
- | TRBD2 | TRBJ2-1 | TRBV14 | CASSFGLAGRDEQFF | TGTGCCAGCAGCTTTGGACTAGCGGGGAGGGATGAGCAGTTCTTC
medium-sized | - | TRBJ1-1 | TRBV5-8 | CASSLWVAGSAMNTEAFF | TGTGCCAGCAGCTTGTGGGTCGCGGGGAGCGCGATGAACACTGAAGCTTTCTTT
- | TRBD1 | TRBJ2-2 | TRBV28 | CASSSPGQGTGELFF | TGTGCCAGCAGTTCGCCCGGACAGGGGACCGGGGAGCTGTTTTTT
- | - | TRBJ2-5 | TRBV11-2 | CASSTQDLQETQYF | TGTGCCAGCAGCACACAGGATCTCCAAGAGACCCAGTACTTC
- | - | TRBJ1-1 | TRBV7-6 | CASSLTGLTEAFF | TGTGCCAGCAGCTTGACCGGGCTTACTGAAGCTTTCTTT
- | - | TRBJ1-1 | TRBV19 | CASRSPGRANTEAFF | TGTGCCAGTAGATCCCCGGGCAGGGCGAACACTGAAGCTTTCTTT
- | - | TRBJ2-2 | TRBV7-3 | CASRRGEENTGELFF | TGTGCCAGCAGGCGGGGCGAGGAGAACACCGGGGAGCTGTTTTTT
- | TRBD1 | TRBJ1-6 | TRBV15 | CATSRDRGNSPLHF | TGTGCCACCAGCAGGGACAGGGGAAACTCACCCCTCCACTTT
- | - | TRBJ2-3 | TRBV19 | CASSRLATDTQYF | TGTGCCAGTAGTCGGCTAGCTACAGATACGCAGTATTTT
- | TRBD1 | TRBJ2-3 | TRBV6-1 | CASNLQGSTDTQYF | TGTGCCAGCAACCTACAGGGGAGCACAGATACGCAGTATTTT
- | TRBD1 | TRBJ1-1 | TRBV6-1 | CASRGQMNTEAFF | TGTGCCAGCAGGGGACAGATGAACACTGAAGCTTTCTTT
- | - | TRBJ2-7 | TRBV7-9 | CASSRASSYEQYF | TGTGCCAGCAGCCGGGCGTCCTCCTACGAGCAGTACTTC
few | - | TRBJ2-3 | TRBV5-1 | CASSLSVRSGTWKDTQYF | TGCGCCAGCAGCTTGAGTGTGCGGTCCGGGACATGGAAGGATACGCAGTATTTT
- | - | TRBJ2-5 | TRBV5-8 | CASDPRGKETQYF | TGTGCCAGCGACCCGAGGGGCAAAGAGACCCAGTACTTC
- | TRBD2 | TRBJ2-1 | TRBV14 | CASSQRASTSGGYNEQFF | TGTGCCAGCAGCCAACGGGCGTCCACTAGCGGGGGCTACAATGAGCAGTTCTTC
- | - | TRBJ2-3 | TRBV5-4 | CASSQDATSTDTQYF | TGTGCCAGCAGCCAGGACGCGACTAGCACAGATACGCAGTATTTT
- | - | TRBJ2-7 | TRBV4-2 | CASSQAQGQSYEQYF | TGTGCCAGCAGCCAAGCACAGGGTCAATCCTACGAGCAGTACTTC
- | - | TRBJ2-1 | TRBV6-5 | CASSYQAGNEQFF | TGTGCCAGCAGTTATCAGGCAGGGAATGAGCAGTTCTTC
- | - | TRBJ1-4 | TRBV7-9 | CASSPRAANEKLFF | TGTGCCAGCAGCCCTAGGGCTGCTAATGAAAAACTGTTTTTT
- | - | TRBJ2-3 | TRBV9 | CASSLGGAEGTDTQYF | TGTGCCAGCAGCCTAGGCGGGGCGGAAGGGACAGATACGCAGTATTTT
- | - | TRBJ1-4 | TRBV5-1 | CASSSRGFNEKLFF | TGTGCCAGCAGCTCCAGGGGTTTTAATGAAAAACTGTTTTTT
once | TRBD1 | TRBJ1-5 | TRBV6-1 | CASSGTGAPQPQHF | TGTGCCAGCAGTGGCACAGGGGCCCCTCAGCCCCAGCATTTT
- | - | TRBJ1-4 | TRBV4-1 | CASSHPGGPTNEKLFF | TGCGCCAGCAGCCACCCGGGGGGTCCAACTAATGAAAAACTGTTTTTT
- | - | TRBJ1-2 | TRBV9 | CASSVENSGSNGYTF | TGTGCCAGCAGCGTAGAGAATTCCGGGTCCAATGGCTACACCTTC
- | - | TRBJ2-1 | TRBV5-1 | CASSLRPDSDEQFF | TGCGCCAGCAGTCTGAGACCCGACAGCGATGAGCAGTTCTTC
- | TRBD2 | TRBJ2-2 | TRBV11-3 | CASSLLRGSNTGELFF | TGTGCCAGCAGCTTACTGCGGGGGTCGAACACCGGGGAGCTGTTTTTT
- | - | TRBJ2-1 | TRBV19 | CASSSGDGGARGNEQFF | TGTGCCAGTAGTAGTGGGGACGGAGGCGCCCGAGGGAATGAGCAGTTCTTC
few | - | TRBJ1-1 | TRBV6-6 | CASSQSPGVNTEAFF | TGTGCCAGCAGTCAGTCCCCAGGGGTGAACACTGAAGCTTTCTTT
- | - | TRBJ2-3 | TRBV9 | CASSPRADTQYF | TGTGCCAGCAGCCCCCGGGCAGATACGCAGTATTTT
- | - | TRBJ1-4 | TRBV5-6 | CASSFRDTATNEKLFF | TGTGCCAGCAGCTTCCGAGACACTGCAACTAATGAAAAACTGTTTTTT
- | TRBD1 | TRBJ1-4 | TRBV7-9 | CASSPGQGISTNEKLFF | TGTGCCAGCAGCCCCGGACAGGGGATTTCAACTAATGAAAAACTGTTTTTT
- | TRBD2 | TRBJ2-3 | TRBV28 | CASSPLSGGEDTQYF | TGTGCCAGCAGCCCCCTGAGCGGGGGCGAAGATACGCAGTATTTT
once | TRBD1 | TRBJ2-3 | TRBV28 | CASSTGVTDTQYF | TGTGCCAGCAGTACAGGGGTCACAGATACGCAGTATTTT
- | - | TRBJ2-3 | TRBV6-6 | CASLKGGKGHTDTQYF | TGTGCCAGCCTAAAGGGGGGCAAGGGACACACAGATACGCAGTATTTT
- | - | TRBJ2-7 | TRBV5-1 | CASSPLQGTYEQYF | TGCGCCAGCAGCCCACTCCAGGGGACCTACGAGCAGTACTTC
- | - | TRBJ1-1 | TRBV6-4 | CASSPGQLNTEAFF | TGTGCCAGCAGCCCCGGACAGTTGAACACTGAAGCTTTCTTT
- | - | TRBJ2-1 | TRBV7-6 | CASAKAGSINNEQFF | TGTGCCAGCGCTAAGGCGGGCTCGATAAACAATGAGCAGTTCTTC
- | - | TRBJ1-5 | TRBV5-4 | CASSLSYSNQPQHF | TGTGCCAGCAGCTTGAGTTATAGCAATCAGCCCCAGCATTTT
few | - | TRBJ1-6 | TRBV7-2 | CASSLSGGTGISPLHF | TGTGCCAGCAGCTTAAGTGGAGGGACGGGGATTTCACCCCTCCACTTT
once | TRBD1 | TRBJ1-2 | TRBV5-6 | CASSLSGTGVGYGYTF | TGTGCCAGCAGCTTGTCCGGGACAGGGGTGGGCTATGGCTACACCTTC
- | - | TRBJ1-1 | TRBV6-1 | CASSEEAFWAFF | TGTGCCAGCAGTGAGGAGGCGTTCTGGGCTTTCTTT
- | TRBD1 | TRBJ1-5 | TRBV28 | CASLGTGGIGGNQPQHF | TGTGCCAGTCTTGGGACAGGGGGAATTGGTGGCAATCAGCCCCAGCATTTT
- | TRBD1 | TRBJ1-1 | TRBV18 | CASSTGGANTEAFF | TGTGCCAGCTCCACAGGGGGCGCGAACACTGAAGCTTTCTTT